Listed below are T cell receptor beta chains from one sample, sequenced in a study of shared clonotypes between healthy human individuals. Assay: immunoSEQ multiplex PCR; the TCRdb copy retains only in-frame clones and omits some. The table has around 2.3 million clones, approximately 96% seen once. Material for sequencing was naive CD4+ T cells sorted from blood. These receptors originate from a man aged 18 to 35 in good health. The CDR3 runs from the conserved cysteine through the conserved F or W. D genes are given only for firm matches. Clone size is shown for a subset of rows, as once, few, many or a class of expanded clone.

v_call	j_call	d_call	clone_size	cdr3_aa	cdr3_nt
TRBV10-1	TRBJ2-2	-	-	CASSESGTGELFF	TGCGCCAGCAGTGAGTCCGGCACCGGGGAGCTGTTTTTT
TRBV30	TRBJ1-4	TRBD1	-	CAWSTGVGKLFF	TGTGCCTGGTCGACAGGGGTGGGAAAACTGTTTTTT
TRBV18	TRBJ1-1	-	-	CASSPMGGENTEAFF	TGTGCCAGCTCACCAATGGGGGGGGAGAACACTGAAGCTTTCTTT
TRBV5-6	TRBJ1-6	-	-	CASSLGRTNSPLHF	TGTGCCAGCAGCTTGGGCAGGACCAATTCACCCCTCCACTTT
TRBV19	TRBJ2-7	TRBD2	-	CASSSRSGKASYEQYF	TGTGCCAGTAGTTCTCGTAGCGGGAAGGCCTCCTACGAGCAGTACTTC
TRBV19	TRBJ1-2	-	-	CASSGAGLWGYTF	TGTGCCAGTAGTGGCGCAGGACTATGGGGCTACACCTTC
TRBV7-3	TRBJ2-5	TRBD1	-	CASSLGTGVRETQYF	TGTGCCAGCAGCTTAGGGACAGGGGTCCGCGAGACCCAGTACTTC
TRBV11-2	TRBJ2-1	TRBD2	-	CASSFSGGASYTYNEQFF	TGTGCCAGCAGCTTTAGCGGGGGGGCCTCTTATACCTACAATGAGCAGTTCTTC
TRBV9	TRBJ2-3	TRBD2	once	CASSTDSGSTDTQYF	TGTGCCAGCAGCACAGACAGCGGGAGTACAGATACGCAGTATTTT
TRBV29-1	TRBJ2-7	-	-	CSVPGGETEQYF	TGCAGCGTTCCCGGGGGAGAGACCGAGCAGTACTTC
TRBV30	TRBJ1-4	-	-	CAGVDRLGGKLFF	TGTGCGGGCGTTGACAGGCTAGGCGGAAAACTGTTTTTT
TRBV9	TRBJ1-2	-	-	CASSLSGLNGYTF	TGTGCCAGCAGTTTATCGGGGTTGAATGGCTACACCTTC
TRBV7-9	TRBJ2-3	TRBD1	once	CASSSHRGATDTQYF	TGTGCCAGCAGCTCCCACAGGGGTGCCACAGATACGCAGTATTTT
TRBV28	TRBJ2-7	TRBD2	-	CASRSGGEAYEQYF	TGTGCCAGCAGGAGCGGGGGAGAGGCCTACGAGCAGTACTTC
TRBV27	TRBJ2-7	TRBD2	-	CASKTVREAYEQYF	TGTGCCAGCAAGACAGTTCGGGAGGCCTACGAGCAGTACTTC
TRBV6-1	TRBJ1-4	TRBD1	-	CASRADRGWNEKLFF	TGTGCCAGCAGGGCCGACAGGGGATGGAATGAAAAACTGTTTTTT
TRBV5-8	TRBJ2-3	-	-	CASSLEWLGDTQYF	TGTGCCAGCAGCTTGGAATGGTTGGGGGATACGCAGTATTTT
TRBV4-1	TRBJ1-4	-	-	CASSQSGGWSEKLFF	TGCGCCAGCAGCCAATCGGGGGGCTGGTCTGAAAAACTGTTTTTT
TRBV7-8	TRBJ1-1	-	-	CASSLSPGRAFF	TGTGCCAGCAGCCTGAGTCCCGGACGGGCTTTCTTT
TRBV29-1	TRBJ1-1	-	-	CSVEVSGRYTEAFF	TGCAGCGTTGAGGTGTCAGGACGATACACTGAAGCTTTCTTT
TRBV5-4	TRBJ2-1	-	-	CASSLSGSYNEQFF	TGTGCCAGCAGCTTGTCCGGCTCCTACAATGAGCAGTTCTTC
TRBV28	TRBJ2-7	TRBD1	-	CASSFRTGGGGEQYF	TGTGCCAGCAGTTTTAGGACAGGGGGCGGGGGCGAGCAGTACTTC
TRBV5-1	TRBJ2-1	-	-	CASSLGHLNEQFF	TGCGCCAGCAGCTTGGGACACCTCAATGAGCAGTTCTTC
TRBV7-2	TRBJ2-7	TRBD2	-	CASRRERGFSYEQYF	TGTGCCAGCAGACGAGAGCGGGGGTTCTCCTACGAGCAGTACTTC
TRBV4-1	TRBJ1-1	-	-	CASSQEGLVPEAFF	TGCGCCAGCAGCCAAGAGGGCCTGGTCCCTGAAGCTTTCTTT
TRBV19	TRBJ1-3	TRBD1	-	CASQGGDYSGNTIYF	TGTGCCAGCCAAGGGGGCGATTACTCTGGAAACACCATATATTTT
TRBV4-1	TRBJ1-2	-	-	CASSQETGRGYGYTF	TGCGCCAGCAGCCAAGAAACAGGTCGGGGATATGGCTACACCTTC
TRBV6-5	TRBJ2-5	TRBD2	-	CASRREYRETQYF	TGTGCCAGCAGGCGGGAGTATCGAGAGACCCAGTACTTC
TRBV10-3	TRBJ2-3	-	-	CAISEGEEGTNRLDF	TGTGCCATCAGTGAAGGGGAGGAAGGGACAAATCGTTTGGATTTT
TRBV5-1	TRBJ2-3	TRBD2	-	CASSVGLGGTSGTDTQYF	TGCGCCAGCAGCGTGGGGCTTGGAGGGACTAGCGGGACAGATACGCAGTATTTT
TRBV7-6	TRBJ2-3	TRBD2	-	CASSLETSGGARDTQYF	TGTGCCAGCAGCTTAGAAACTAGCGGGGGGGCACGGGATACGCAGTATTTT
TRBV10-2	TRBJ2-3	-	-	CASSGVAAGTDTQYF	TGCGCCAGCAGTGGGGTAGCGGCCGGCACAGATACGCAGTATTTT
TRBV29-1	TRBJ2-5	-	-	CSVSPNQETQYF	TGCAGCGTCTCACCCAACCAGGAGACCCAGTACTTC
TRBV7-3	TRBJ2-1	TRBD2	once	CASSSWTSFNEQFF	TGTGCCAGCAGCTCGTGGACTAGCTTCAATGAGCAGTTCTTC
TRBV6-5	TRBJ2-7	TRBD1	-	CASRRGDRGEQYF	TGTGCCAGCAGAAGGGGTGACAGGGGCGAGCAGTACTTC
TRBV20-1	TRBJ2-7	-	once	CSAFISYEQYF	TGCAGTGCTTTCATCTCCTACGAGCAGTACTTC
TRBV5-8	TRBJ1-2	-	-	CASTRSPGYTF	TGTGCCAGCACCCGCTCCCCTGGCTACACCTTC
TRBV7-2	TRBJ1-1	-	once	CASSLTIGQPEAFF	TGTGCCAGCAGCTTAACCATAGGGCAACCTGAAGCTTTCTTT
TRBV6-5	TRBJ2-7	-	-	CASSPVRAPYEQYF	TGTGCCAGCAGCCCCGTTAGGGCCCCCTACGAGCAGTACTTC
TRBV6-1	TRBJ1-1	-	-	CASSEDFGGGTEAFF	TGTGCCAGCAGTGAAGATTTCGGGGGAGGGACTGAAGCTTTCTTT
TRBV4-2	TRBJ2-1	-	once	CASSQERLNYNEQFF	TGTGCCAGCAGCCAAGAACGTCTGAACTACAATGAGCAGTTCTTC
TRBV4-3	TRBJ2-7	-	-	CASSQGLDPGEQYF	TGCGCCAGCAGCCAAGGGTTGGACCCCGGCGAGCAGTACTTC
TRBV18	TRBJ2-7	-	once	CASSPQASEQYF	TGTGCCAGCTCACCACAGGCTTCCGAGCAGTACTTC
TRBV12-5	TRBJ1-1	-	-	CASGDTARGGTEAFF	TGTGCTAGTGGTGACACGGCCCGGGGCGGCACTGAAGCTTTCTTT
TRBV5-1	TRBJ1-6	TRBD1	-	CASSLVGTGNSPLHF	TGCGCCAGCAGCTTGGTCGGGACAGGAAATTCACCCCTCCACTTT
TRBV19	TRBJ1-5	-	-	CASSPGTNQPQHF	TGTGCCAGTAGTCCAGGGACCAATCAGCCCCAGCATTTT
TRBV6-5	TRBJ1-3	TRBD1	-	CASSYSGTGHGNTIYF	TGTGCCAGCAGTTACTCCGGGACAGGGCATGGAAACACCATATATTTT
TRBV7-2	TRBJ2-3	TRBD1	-	CASSLGQGVDTQYF	TGTGCCAGCAGCTTAGGACAGGGGGTAGATACGCAGTATTTT
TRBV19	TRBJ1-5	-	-	CASSGRAGRNQPQHF	TGTGCCAGTAGTGGGAGGGCTGGGCGCAATCAGCCCCAGCATTTT
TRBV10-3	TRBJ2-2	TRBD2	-	CAISQLAGGDTGELFF	TGTGCCATCAGCCAACTAGCGGGGGGAGACACCGGGGAGCTGTTTTTT
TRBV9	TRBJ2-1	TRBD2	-	CASSGTSGAYNEQFF	TGTGCCAGCAGCGGGACTAGCGGGGCCTACAATGAGCAGTTCTTC
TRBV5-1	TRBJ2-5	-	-	CASSFRALGGETQYF	TGCGCCAGCAGCTTCCGGGCCCTTGGGGGGGAGACCCAGTACTTC